This TCR beta chain was obtained from a study of identical twins. The study's findings and limits: Out-of-frame TCR alpha sharing in monozygotic twins exceeded recombination model predictions.

Notes on this clonotype: Its target is not known.

CDR1 and CDR2 from the germline V gene are SGHRS and YFSETQ. Trimming took off 3 bases at V and 7 bases at J, with 7 bases between the two ends. This CDR3 has 11 amino acids. Each CDR3 protein gets one entry after TCRdb re-called the 5' RACE reads with MiXCR. Of a few hundred thousand distinct CDR3 sequences listed, over 5% were seen once; the top ten hold less than 15%. The data also belong to a second study, concerning T cells expressing NK-cell markers. From that second work: An anti-gamma-delta TCR antibody confined sorting to alpha-beta TCR T cells across several of the experiments. The study found these clonotypes also leading the CD3+CD56-NKG2C+ fraction in several donors. The HCMV specificity of the expanded NKG2C+ T cell clones stayed unresolved.

Sequencing was carried out using CD8+ T cells sorted from blood. The chain uses TRBV5-1 and TRBJ1-1; D is ambiguous. This sequence was found in a woman aged 18 to 35 in good health. The CDR3 spells CASSSSREAFF. For the CDR3, the DNA is TGCGCCAGCAGCTCAAGCCGTGAAGCTTTCTTT.